This T cell receptor (beta chain) was recorded in a study of T cells in Graves' hyperthyroidism and ophthalmopathy. In this sample, this clonotype turned up many times. TCR beta CDR3 sequences were amplified from RNA transcripts. With the HTBI primer set, the TCR CDR3 went through a first round of RT-PCR. Using its own MiXCR run on the multiplex PCR reads, TCRdb lists one record per CDR3 protein. The data show hundreds of thousands of distinct CDR3 sequences, roughly 14% seen once. Trimming cost V 5 bases and J 7 bases, with 9 bases left between them. CDR1 SGHDT and CDR2 YYEEEE come from the germline V gene. The length of the CDR3 is 11 residues. Over 9 ml of fresh peripheral blood supplied the PBMCs.

This chain links TRBV5-6 with TRBJ1-1, with D possibly matching TRBD1 (5 bases). The sequence came from a woman in her twenties or thirties with Graves' hyperthyroidism that later progressed to Graves' ophthalmopathy. Sequenced: blood. CDR3 bases: TGTGCCAGCAGTAGGGACGGTGAAGCTTTCTTT. It translates to CASSRDGEAFF.